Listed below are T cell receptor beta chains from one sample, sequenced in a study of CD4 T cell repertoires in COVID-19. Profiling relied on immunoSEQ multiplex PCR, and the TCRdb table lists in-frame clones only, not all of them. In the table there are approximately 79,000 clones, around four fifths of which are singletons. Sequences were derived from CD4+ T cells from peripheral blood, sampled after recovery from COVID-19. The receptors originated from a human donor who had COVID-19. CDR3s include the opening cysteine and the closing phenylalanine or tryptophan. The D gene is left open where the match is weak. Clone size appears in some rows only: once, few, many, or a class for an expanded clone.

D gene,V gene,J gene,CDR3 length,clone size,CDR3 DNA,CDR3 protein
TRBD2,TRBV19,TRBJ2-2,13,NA,TGTGCCGTCACTAGCGGGATGACCGGGGAGCTGTTTTTT,CAVTSGMTGELFF
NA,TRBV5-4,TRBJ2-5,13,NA,TGTGCCAGCAGCTTGCCGGGTATGGAGACCCAGTACTTC,CASSLPGMETQYF
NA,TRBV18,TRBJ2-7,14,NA,TGTGCCAGCTCACCACGGCGTGATGAATACGAGCAGTACTTC,CASSPRRDEYEQYF
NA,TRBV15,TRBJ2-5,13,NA,TGTGCCACCAGCAGGAGGGAGCAAGAGACCCAGTACTTC,CATSRREQETQYF
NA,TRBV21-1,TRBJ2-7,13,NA,TGTGCCAAAGATGGGGGGCACTCCTACGAGCAGTACTTC,CAKDGGHSYEQYF
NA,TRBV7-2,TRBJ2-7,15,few,TGTGCCAGCAGCTTAATTCAGGGGCCCGACTACGAGCAGTACTTC,CASSLIQGPDYEQYF
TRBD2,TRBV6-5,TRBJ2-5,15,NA,TGTGCCAGCAGTTCTAGCGGGGTGTTACAAGAGACCCAGTACTTC,CASSSSGVLQETQYF
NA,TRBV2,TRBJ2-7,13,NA,TGTGCCAGCAGTGGGGAGGCTGATGGCGAGCAGTACTTC,CASSGEADGEQYF
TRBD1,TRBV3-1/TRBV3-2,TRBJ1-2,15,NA,TGTGCCAGCAGCCAAGTGGGACAGCTTAACTATGGCTACACCTTC,CASSQVGQLNYGYTF
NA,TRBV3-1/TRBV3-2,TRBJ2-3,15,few,TGTGCCAGCAGCCCTCAAAGGGGGGGCACAGATACGCAGTATTTT,CASSPQRGGTDTQYF
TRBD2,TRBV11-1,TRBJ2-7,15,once,TGTGCCAGCAGCCCTTCTAGCGGGAGTTCCTACGAGCAGTACTTC,CASSPSSGSSYEQYF
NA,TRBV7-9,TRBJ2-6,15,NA,TGTGCCAGCCTCCGGGCCGCCGTTCGGGCCAACGTCCTGACTTTC,CASLRAAVRANVLTF
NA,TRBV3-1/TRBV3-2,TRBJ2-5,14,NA,TGTGCCAGCAGCCATAGGGGGGAGGTGGAGACCCAGTACTTC,CASSHRGEVETQYF
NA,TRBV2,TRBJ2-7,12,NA,TGTGCCAGCAGTAAGGACAAATCGGGGCAGTACTTC,CASSKDKSGQYF
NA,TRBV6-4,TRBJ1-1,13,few,TGTGCCAGCAGTTTGTTGACAAACACTGAAGCTTTCTTT,CASSLLTNTEAFF
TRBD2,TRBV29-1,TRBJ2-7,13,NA,TGCAGCGTTTCGGCTAGCGGCTCCTACGAGCAGTACTTC,CSVSASGSYEQYF
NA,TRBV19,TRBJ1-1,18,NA,TGTGCCAGTAGACGCGGAGGTTCTGGGCACACTGGGAACACTGAAGCTTTCTTT,CASRRGGSGHTGNTEAFF
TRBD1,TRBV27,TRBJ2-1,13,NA,TGTGCCAGCAGGAGGGGGCGAGGGAATGAGCAGTTCTTC,CASRRGRGNEQFF
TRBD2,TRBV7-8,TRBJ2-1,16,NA,TGTGCCAGCAGCCCTCTGGCGGGAGGCTTCTACAATGAGCAGTTCTTC,CASSPLAGGFYNEQFF
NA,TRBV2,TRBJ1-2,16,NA,TGTGCCAGCGGAGGGGGGCTGGGGCAGACGAACTATGGCTACACCTTC,CASGGGLGQTNYGYTF
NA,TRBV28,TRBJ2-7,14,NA,TGTGCCAGCAGTTTTGCAGGGGGGTCCTACGAGCAGTACTTC,CASSFAGGSYEQYF
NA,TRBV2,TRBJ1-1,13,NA,TGTGCCAGCAGGAACACCGGTAGCACTGAAGCTTTCTTT,CASRNTGSTEAFF
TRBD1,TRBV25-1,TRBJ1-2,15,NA,TGTGCCAGCAGTGGGGGGGACAGTCTAGGCTATGGCTACACCTTC,CASSGGDSLGYGYTF
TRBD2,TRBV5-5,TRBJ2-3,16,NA,TGTGCCAGCAGCTTGGCGGCGCGGGGGGGCACAGATACGCAGTATTTT,CASSLAARGGTDTQYF
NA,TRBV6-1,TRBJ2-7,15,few,TGTGCCAGCAGTGAAAGCTGGAGGGGGCTCTACGAGCAGTACTTC,CASSESWRGLYEQYF
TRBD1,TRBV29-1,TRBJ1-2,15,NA,TGCAGCGTTGCCGGTGTGGACAGGGGGCTGTATGGCTACACCTTC,CSVAGVDRGLYGYTF
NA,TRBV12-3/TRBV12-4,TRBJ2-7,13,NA,TGTGCCAGCAGCTCCACGGTGTCCTACGAGCAGTACTTC,CASSSTVSYEQYF